This T cell receptor beta chain was captured in a study of shared T cell receptors in the human thymus (dated by TCRdb to the early 2020s). Looking at the study overall: The study investigated the way shared, self-reactive T-cell receptor alpha chains are produced in the human thymus.

The CDR3 has 15 amino acids, counting the end cysteine and phenylalanine. The retained sequence is limited to the CDR3, 45 bases, with the frame set at the first base. CDR1 and CDR2 are drawn from the germline V gene: ENHRY, SYGVKD. V is cut by 4 bases and J by 0 bases, and the space between the germline ends is 11 bases. Receptor amplification or capture employed the immunoSEQ multiplex PCR assay. TCRdb mirrors the immuneACCESS table, restricted to in-frame sequences. Some clones are absent from its copies; in checked studies, under half trace to an unresolved V gene, and the reason for the others is unknown. Across this sample there are 550,000 to 800,000 clones, with approximately 85% seen only once. 0.0095% to 0.011% of the sample is held by the ten biggest clonotypes. On this clone: The antigen this receptor binds is unknown. Per-base qualities were not stored, and no clone one base away is much larger.

The same sample was also studied in work on human thymus T cells. The other study reports the following: Immunologically healthy infants undergoing open corrective cardiac surgery for congenital heart defects in Finland were used as donors. Thymus tissue was collected as surgical resects that were removed during corrective cardiac surgery. Usage of V and J gene segments appeared to be biased in both the thymic and the peripheral blood repertoires. According to the related research, thymic TCR repertoires were highly overlapping among unrelated individuals. The study described the TCR alpha and beta repertoires in eight or nine infant thymus samples and a handful of matching peripheral blood samples. The cohort included several male and two female infants, with donor ages spanning 7 to 244 days. After being mechanically released from the tissue, thymocytes were kept at -70 degrees C in pellets of roughly 8.5-34 million cells. A QIAsymphony instrument was used to extract genomic DNA from frozen cell pellets. Using the immunoSEQ multiplex PCR assay, the TCRB and TCRAD loci were amplified from a standardized quantity of quality-controlled genomic DNA. The amplicons covered the V(D)J region and were long enough to include the CDR3 and to identify the V and J genes. Through the commercial immunoSEQ service, the amplicons were sequenced on an Illumina platform. Corrections for primer bias and sequencing errors followed previously described methods, while TCRAD and TCRB definitions were based on the IMGT database. Analysis of the repertoires was done with immunoSEQ Analyzer 3.0 and VDJTools and included basic statistics, V/J segment usage, diversity estimates, rarefaction and pairwise overlap. Diversity was estimated with Chao1, ChaoE, Efron-Thisted, Shannon and inverse Simpson indices, and also on datasets down-sampled to the smallest sample. Repertoire overlap was assessed by strict matching of CDR3 nucleotide sequence, V gene and J gene, and clustering was done by Jaccard-based multidimensional scaling. Thymus samples yielded on average approximately 840,000 unique TCRB clonotypes, compared with 75,000 to 100,000 from blood samples.

This sequence was found in a girl under three years old with a congenital heart defect. Donor details come from another sample of the same person, matched by shared clones. Specimen: thymocytes. This chain joins TRBV10-3 to TRBJ2-3, with no D gene named confidently. CDR3 protein: CAISGPLDSTDTQYF. The base sequence is TGTGCCATCAGTGGGCCTCTAGACAGCACAGATACGCAGTATTTT.